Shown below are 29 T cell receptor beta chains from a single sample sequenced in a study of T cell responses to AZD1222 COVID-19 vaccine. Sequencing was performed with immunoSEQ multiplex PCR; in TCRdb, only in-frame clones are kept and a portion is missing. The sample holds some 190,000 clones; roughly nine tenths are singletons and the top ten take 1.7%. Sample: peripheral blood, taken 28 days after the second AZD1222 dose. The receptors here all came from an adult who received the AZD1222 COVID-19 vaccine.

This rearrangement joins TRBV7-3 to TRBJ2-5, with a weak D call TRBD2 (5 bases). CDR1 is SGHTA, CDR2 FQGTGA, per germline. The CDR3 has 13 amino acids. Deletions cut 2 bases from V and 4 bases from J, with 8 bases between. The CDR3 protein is CASSLSGVETQYF. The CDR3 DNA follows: TGTGCCAGCAGCTTATCCGGGGTAGAGACCCAGTACTTC.

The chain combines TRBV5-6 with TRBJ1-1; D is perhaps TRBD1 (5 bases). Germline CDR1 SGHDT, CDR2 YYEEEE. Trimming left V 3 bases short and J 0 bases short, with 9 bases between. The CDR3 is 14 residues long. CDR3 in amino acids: CASSSGLMNTEAFF. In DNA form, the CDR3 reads TGTGCCAGCAGCTCGGGACTCATGAACACTGAAGCTTTCTTT.

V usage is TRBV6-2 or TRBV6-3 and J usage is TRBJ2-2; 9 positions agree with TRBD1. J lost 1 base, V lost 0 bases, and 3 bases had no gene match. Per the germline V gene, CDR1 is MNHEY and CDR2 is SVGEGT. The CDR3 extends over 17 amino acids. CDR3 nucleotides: TGTGCCAGCAGTTACTCGGGGGGACAGGGGAACACCGGGGAGCTGTTTTTT. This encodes CASSYSGGQGNTGELFF.

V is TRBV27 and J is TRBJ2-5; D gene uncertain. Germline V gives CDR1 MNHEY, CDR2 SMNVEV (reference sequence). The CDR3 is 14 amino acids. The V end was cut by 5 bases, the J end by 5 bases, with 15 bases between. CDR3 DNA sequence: TGTGCCAGCAGTCTCCGGACCCACCGGGAGACCCAGTACTTC. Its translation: CASSLRTHRETQYF.

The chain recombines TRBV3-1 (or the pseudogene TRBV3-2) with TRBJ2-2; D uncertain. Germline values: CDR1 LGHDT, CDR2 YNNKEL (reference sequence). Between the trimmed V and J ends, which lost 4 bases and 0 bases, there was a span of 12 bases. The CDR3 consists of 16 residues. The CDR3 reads CASSPRARANTGELFF. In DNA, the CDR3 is TGTGCCAGCAGCCCAAGAGCACGGGCGAACACCGGGGAGCTGTTTTTT.

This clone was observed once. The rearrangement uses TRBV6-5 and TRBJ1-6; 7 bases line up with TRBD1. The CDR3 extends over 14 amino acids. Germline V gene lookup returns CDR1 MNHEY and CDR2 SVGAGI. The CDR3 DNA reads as TGTGCGACCAGCTTCAGGACAGGTGACTCACCCCTCCACTTT. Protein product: CATSFRTGDSPLHF.

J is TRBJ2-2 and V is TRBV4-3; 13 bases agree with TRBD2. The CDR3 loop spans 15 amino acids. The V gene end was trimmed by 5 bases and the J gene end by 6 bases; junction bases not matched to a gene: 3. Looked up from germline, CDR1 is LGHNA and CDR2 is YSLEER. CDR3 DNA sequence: TGCGCCAGCAGCATAACTAGCGGGGGGGCCGGGGAGCTGTTTTTT. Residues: CASSITSGGAGELFF.

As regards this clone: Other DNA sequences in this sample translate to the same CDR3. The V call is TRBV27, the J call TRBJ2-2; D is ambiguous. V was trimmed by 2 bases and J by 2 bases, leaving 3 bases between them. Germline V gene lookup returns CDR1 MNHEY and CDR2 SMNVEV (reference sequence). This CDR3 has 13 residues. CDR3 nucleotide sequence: TGTGCCAGCAGTTTAACAAACACCGGGGAGCTGTTTTTT. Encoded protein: CASSLTNTGELFF.

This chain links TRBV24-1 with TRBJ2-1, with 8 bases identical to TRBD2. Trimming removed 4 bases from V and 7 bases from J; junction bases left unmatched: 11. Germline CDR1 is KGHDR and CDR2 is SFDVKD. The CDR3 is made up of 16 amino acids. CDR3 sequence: CATSDSGTRNRNEQFF. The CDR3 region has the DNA TGTGCCACCAGTGACTCCGGGACTAGAAACCGGAATGAGCAGTTCTTC.

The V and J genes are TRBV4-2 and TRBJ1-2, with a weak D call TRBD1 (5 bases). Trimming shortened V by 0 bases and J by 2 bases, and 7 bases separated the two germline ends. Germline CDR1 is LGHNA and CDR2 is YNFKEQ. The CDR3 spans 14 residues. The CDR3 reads CASSQEGPNYGYTF. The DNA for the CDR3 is TGTGCCAGCAGCCAAGAGGGGCCAAACTATGGCTACACCTTC.

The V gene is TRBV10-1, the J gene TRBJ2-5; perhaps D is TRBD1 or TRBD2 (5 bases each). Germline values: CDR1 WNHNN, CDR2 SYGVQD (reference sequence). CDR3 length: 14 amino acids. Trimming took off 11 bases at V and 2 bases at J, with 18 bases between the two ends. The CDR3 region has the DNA TGCGCCTCGTCAACTGGGGGATCGCAAGAGACCCAGTACTTC. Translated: CASSTGGSQETQYF.

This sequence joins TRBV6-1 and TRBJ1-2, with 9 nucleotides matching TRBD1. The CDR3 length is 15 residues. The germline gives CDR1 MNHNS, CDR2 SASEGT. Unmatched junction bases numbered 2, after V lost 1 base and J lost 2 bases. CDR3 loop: CASSEGTGANYGYTF. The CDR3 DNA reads TGTGCCAGCAGTGAAGGGACAGGGGCGAACTATGGCTACACCTTC.

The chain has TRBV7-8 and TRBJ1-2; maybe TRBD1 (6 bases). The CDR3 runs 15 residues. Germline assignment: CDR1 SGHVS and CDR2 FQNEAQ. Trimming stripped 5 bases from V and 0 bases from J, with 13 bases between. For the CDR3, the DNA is TGTGCCAGCAGCCTGAGGGACATTTCTAACTATGGCTACACCTTC. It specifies CASSLRDISNYGYTF.

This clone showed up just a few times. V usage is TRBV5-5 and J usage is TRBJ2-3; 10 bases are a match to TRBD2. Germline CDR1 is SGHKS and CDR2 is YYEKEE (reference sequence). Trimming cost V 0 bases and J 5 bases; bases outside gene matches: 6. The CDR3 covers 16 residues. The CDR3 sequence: CASSLGLAGVGDTQYF. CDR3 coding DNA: TGTGCCAGCAGCTTGGGGCTAGCGGGAGTCGGAGATACGCAGTATTTT.

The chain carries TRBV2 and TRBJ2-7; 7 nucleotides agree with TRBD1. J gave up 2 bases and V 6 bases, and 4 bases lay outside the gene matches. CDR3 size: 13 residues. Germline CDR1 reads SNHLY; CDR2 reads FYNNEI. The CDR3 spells CASRDRQPYEQYF. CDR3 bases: TGTGCCAGCAGGGACAGGCAGCCCTACGAGCAGTACTTC.

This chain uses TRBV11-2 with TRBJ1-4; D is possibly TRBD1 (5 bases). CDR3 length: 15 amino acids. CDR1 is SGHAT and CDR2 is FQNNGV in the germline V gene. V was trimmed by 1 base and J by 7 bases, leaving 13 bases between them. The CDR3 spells CASSLVWGAGEKLFF. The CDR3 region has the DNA TGTGCCAGCAGCTTAGTCTGGGGCGCGGGTGAAAAACTGTTTTTT.

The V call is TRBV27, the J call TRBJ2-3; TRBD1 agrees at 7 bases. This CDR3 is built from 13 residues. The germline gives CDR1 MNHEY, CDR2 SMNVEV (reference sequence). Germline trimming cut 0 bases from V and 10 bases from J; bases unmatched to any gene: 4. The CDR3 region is CASSLSQGRPQYF. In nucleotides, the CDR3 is TGTGCCAGCAGTTTATCACAGGGGCGACCGCAGTATTTT.

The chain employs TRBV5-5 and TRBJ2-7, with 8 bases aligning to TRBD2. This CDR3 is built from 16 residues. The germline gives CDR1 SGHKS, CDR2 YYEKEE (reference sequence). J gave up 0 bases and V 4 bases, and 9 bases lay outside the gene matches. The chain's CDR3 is CASSLSPGLVSYEQYF. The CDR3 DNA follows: TGTGCCAGCAGCCTCTCTCCGGGACTAGTCTCCTACGAGCAGTACTTC. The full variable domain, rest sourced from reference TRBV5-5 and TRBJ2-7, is DAGVTQSPTHLIKTRGQQVTLRCSPISGHKSVSWYQQVLGQGPQFIFQYYEKEERGRGNFPDRFSARQFPNYSSELNVNALLLGDSALYLCASSLSPGLVSYEQYFGPGTRLTVT.

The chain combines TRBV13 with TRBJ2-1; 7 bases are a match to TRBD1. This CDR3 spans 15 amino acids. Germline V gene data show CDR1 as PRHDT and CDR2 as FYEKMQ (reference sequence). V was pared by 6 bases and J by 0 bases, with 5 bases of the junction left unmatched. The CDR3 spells CASRRGQSSYNEQFF. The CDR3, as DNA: TGTGCCAGCAGACGGGGACAGAGCTCCTACAATGAGCAGTTCTTC. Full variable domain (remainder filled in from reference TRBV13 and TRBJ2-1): AAGVIQSPRHLIKEKRETATLKCYPIPRHDTVYWYQQGPGQDPQFLISFYEKMQSDKGSIPDRFSAQQFSDYHSELNMSSLELGDSALYFCASRRGQSSYNEQFFGPGTRLTVL.

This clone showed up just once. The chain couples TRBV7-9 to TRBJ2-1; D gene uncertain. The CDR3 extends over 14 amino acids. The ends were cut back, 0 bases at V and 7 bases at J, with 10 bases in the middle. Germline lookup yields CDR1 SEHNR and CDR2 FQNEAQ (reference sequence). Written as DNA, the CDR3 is TGTGCCAGCAGCTTAGCGTATGTCTCGAATGAGCAGTTCTTC. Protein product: CASSLAYVSNEQFF.

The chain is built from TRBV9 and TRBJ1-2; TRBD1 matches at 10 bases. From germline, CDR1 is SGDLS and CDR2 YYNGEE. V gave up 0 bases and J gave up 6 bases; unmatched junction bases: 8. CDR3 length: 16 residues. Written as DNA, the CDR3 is TGTGCCAGCAGCGTAGGACGACAGGGGGCGGTGAATGGCTACACCTTC. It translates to CASSVGRQGAVNGYTF. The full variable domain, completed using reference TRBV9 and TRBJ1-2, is DSGVTQTPKHLITATGQRVTLRCSPRSGDLSVYWYQQSLDQGLQFLIQYYNGEERAKGNILERFSAQQFPDLHSELNLSSLELGDSALYFCASSVGRQGAVNGYTFGSGTRLTVV.

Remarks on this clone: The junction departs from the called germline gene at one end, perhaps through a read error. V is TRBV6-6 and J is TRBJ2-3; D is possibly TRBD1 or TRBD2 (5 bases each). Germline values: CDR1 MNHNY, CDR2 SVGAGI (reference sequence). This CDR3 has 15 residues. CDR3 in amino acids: CASNLRGASTDTQYF. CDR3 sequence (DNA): TGTGCCAGCAATTTGCGAGGGGCTAGCACAGATACGCAATATTTT.

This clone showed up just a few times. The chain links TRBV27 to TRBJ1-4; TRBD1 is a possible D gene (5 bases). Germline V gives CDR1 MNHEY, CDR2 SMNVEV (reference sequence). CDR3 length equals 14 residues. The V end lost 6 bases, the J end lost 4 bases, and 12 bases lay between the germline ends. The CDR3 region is CASSWDGRNEKLFF. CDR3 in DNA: TGTGCCAGCAGCTGGGACGGACGTAATGAAAAACTGTTTTTT.

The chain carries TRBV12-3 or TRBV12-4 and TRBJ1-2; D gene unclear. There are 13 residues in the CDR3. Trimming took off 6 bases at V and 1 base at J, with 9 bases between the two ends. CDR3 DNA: TGTGCCAGCAGCAGTCGTAATAACTATGGCTACACCTTC. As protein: CASSSRNNYGYTF.

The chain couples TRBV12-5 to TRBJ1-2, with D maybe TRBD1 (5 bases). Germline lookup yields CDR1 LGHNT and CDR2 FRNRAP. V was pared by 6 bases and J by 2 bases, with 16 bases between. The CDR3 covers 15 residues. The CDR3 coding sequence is TGTGCTAGTGGACCATTGACAGCGGTCAACTATGGCTACACCTTC. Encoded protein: CASGPLTAVNYGYTF.

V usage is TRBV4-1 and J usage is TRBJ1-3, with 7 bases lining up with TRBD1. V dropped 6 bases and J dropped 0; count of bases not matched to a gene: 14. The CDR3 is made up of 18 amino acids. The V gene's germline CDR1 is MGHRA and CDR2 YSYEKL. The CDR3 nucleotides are TGCGCCAGCAGTCCCGAGGGGGCAGGGGGAGTCTCTGGAAACACCATATATTTT. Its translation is CASSPEGAGGVSGNTIYF.

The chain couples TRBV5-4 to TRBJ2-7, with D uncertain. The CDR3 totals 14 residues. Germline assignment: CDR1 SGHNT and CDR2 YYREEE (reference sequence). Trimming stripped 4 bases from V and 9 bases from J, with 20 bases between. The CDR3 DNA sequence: TGTGCCAGCAGCGTGGACCCTTCCATACGAGGGCAGTACTTC. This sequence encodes CASSVDPSIRGQYF. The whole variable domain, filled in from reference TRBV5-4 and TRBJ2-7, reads ETGVTQSPTHLIKTRGQQVTLRCSSQSGHNTVSWYQQALGQGPQFIFQYYREEENGRGNFPPRFSGLQFPNYSSELNVNALELDDSALYLCASSVDPSIRGQYFGPGTRLTVT.

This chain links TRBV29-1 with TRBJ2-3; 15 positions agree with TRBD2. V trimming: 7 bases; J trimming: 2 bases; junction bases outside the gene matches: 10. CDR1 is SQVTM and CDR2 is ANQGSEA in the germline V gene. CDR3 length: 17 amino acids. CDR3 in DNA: TGCAGCGCCTCGGGTGGGACTAGCGGGGGGACCACAGATACGCAGTATTTT. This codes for CSASGGTSGGTTDTQYF.

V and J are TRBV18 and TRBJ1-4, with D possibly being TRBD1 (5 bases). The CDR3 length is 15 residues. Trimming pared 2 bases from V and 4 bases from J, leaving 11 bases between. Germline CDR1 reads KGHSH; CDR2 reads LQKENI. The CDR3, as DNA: TGTGCCAGCTCACCAAATCAGGGCAATAATGAAAAACTGTTTTTT. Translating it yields CASSPNQGNNEKLFF.